This entry concerns a single T cell receptor beta chain. The entry originates in a study of patients and donors after allogeneic stem cell transplantation. TCRdb re-analysed the RT-PCR reads in MiXCR, keeping a single row per CDR3 protein. Of about 960,000 distinct CDR3 sequences listed, roughly 18% are singletons. Between the trimmed V and J ends, which lost 6 bases and 0 bases, there was a span of 11 bases. CDR3 length: 15 residues. The receptor's source is a human donor who was either an allogeneic HSCT recipient or a stem cell or donor lymphocyte infusion donor (not recorded which). It is not recorded whose cells these are; they may come from a transplant donor. The sequencing sample was made of blood, either unsorted or a sorted T cell fraction (not recorded which). This sequence joins TRBV12-3 or TRBV12-4 and TRBJ2-2, with D perhaps TRBD2 (5 bases). The CDR3 DNA reads as TGTGCCAGCAGAATCGGGAATTCGAACACCGGGGAGCTGTTTTTT. This translates into CASRIGNSNTGELFF.